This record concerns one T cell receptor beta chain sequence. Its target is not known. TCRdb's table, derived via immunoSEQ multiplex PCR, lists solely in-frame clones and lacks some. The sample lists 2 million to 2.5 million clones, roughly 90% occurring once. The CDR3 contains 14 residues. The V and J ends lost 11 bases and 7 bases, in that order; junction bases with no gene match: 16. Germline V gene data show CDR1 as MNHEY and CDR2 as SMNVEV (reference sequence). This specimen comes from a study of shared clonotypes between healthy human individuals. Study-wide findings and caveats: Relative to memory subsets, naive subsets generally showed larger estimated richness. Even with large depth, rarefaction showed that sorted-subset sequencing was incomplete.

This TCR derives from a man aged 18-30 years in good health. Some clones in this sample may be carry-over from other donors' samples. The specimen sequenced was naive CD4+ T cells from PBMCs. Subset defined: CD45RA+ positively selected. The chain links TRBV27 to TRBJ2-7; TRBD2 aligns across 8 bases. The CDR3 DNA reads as TGTGCCGGCACCTGGAGACTAGCGCCCTGGGAGCAGTACTTC. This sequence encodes CAGTWRLAPWEQYF.